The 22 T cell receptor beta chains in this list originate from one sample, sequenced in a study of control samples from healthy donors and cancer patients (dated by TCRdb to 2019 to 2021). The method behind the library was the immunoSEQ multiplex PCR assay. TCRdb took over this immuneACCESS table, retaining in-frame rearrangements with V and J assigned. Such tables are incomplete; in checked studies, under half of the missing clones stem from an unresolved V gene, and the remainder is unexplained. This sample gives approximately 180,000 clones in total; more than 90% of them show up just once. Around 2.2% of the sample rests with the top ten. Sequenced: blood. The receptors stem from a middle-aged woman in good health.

The CDR3 DNA sequence: TGTGCCAGCGCGCTAGGACCGAGTCCCTATGGCTACACCTTC. This codes for CASALGPSPYGYTF. The V call is TRBV6-5, the J call TRBJ1-2; no clear D. The V and J ends lost 8 bases and 4 bases respectively, with 17 bases between them. The CDR3 is 14 residues long. In germline, CDR1 is MNHEY, CDR2 SVGAGI.

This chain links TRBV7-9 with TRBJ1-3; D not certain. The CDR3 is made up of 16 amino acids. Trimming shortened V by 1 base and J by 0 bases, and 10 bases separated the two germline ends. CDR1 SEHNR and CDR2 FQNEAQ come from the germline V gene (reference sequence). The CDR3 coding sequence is TGTGCCAGCAGCTTAGGGATGGAATTCTCTGGAAACACCATATATTTT. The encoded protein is CASSLGMEFSGNTIYF.

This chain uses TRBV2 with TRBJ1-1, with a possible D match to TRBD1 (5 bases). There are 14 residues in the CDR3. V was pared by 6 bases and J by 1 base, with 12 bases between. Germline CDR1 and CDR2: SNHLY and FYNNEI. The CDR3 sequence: CASRKTEWNTEAFF. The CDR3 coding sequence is TGTGCCAGCAGGAAGACAGAATGGAACACTGAAGCTTTCTTT.

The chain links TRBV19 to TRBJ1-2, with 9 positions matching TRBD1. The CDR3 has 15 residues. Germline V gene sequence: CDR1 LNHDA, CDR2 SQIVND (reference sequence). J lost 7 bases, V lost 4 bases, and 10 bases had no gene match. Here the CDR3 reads CASSTPGQGDRGYTF. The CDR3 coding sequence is TGTGCCAGTAGTACTCCGGGACAGGGCGATCGTGGCTACACCTTC.

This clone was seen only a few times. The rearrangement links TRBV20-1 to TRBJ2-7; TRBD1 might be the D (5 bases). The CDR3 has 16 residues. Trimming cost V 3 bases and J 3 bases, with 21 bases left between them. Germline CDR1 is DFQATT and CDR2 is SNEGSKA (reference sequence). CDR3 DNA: TGCAGTGCTAGTCTGGCAAGGGGAAGTGGCTACTACGAGCAGTACTTC. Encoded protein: CSASLARGSGYYEQYF.

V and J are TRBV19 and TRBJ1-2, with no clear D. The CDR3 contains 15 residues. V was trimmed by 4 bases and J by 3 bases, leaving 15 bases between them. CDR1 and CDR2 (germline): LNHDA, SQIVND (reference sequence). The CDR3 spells CASSRAGTNYYGYTF. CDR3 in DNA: TGTGCCAGTAGTAGGGCAGGAACCAATTACTATGGCTACACCTTC.

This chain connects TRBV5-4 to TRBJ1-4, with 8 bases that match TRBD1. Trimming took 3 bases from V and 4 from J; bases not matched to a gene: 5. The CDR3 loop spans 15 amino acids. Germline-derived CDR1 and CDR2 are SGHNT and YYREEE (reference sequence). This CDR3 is CASSSQGANNEKLFF. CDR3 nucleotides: TGTGCCAGCAGCTCCCAGGGGGCCAATAATGAAAAACTGTTTTTT.

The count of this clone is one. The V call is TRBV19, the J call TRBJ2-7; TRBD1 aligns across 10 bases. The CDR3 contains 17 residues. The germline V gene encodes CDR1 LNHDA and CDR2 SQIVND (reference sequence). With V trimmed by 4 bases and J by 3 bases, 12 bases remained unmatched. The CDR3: CASSTLTGGGLIYEQYF. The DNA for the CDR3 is TGTGCCAGTAGTACCCTGACAGGGGGCGGTTTAATCTACGAGCAGTACTTC.

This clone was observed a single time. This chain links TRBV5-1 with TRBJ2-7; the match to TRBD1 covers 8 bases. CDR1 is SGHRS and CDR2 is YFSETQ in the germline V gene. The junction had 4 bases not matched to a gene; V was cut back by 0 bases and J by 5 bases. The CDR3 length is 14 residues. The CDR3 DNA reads TGCGCCAGCAGCTTGGGACAGGGGACGGACGAGCAGTACTTC. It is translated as CASSLGQGTDEQYF. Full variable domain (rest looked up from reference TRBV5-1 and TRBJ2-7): KAGVTQTPRYLIKTRGQQVTLSCSPISGHRSVSWYQQTPGQGLQFLFEYFSETQRNKGNFPGRFSGRQFSNSRSEMNVSTLELGDSALYLCASSLGQGTDEQYFGPGTRLTVT.

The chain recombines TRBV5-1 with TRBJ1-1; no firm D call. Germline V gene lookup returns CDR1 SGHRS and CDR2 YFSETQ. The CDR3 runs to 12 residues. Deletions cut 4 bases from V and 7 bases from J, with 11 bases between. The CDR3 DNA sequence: TGCGCCAGCAGCAAAACAAGGCGTGAAGCTTTCTTT. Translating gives CASSKTRREAFF.

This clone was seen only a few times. The CDR3 sequence: CASSMARGYTF. The CDR3 nucleotides are TGTGCCAGTAGTATGGCCCGGGGCTACACCTTC. The J gene is TRBJ1-2, the V gene TRBV19; D not resolved. The CDR3 consists of 11 residues. Germline CDR1 reads LNHDA; CDR2 reads SQIVND (reference sequence). V was cut by 3 bases and J by 8 bases, with 7 bases left in between.

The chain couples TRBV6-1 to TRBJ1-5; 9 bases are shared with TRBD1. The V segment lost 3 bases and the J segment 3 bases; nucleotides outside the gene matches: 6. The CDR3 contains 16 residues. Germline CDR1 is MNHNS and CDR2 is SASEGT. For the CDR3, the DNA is TGTGCCAGCAGTGAGGACAGGGGAAGTGCCAATCAGCCCCAGCATTTT. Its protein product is CASSEDRGSANQPQHF.

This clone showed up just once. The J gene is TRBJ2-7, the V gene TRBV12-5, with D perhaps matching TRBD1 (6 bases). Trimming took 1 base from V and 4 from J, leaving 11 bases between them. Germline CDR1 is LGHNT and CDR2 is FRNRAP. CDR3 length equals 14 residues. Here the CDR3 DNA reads TGTGCTAGTGGTTTGGACCAACAGGGTTACGAGCAGTACTTC. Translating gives CASGLDQQGYEQYF.

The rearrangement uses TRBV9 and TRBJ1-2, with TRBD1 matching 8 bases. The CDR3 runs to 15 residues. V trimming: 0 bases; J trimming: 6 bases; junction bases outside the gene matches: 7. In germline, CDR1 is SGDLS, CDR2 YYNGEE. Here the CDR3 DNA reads TGTGCCAGCAGCGTAGACCAGGGGGCGCAGAATGGCTACACCTTC. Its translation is CASSVDQGAQNGYTF. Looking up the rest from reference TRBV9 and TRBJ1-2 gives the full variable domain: DSGVTQTPKHLITATGQRVTLRCSPRSGDLSVYWYQQSLDQGLQFLIQYYNGEERAKGNILERFSAQQFPDLHSELNLSSLELGDSALYFCASSVDQGAQNGYTFGSGTRLTVV.

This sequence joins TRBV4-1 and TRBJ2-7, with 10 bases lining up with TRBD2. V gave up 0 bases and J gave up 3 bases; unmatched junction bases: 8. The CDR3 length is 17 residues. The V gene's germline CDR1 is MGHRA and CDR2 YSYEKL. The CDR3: CASSQDLKLAGRYEQYF. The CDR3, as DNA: TGCGCCAGCAGCCAAGATCTAAAACTAGCGGGGCGCTACGAGCAGTACTTC.

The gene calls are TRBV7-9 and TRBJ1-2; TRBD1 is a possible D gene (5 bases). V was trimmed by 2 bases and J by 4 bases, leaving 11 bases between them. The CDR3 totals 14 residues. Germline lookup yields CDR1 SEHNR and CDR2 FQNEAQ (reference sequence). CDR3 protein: CASSLIGQGYGYTF. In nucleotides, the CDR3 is TGTGCCAGCAGCTTAATTGGGCAGGGCTATGGCTACACCTTC.

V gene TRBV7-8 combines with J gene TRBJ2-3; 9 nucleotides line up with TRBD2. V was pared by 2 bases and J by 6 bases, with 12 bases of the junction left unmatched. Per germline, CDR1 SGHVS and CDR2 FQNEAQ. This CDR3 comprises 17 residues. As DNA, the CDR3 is TGTGCCAGCAGCTTATTAGCGGGGGCCTCGCTAATGGATACGCAGTATTTT. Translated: CASSLLAGASLMDTQYF.

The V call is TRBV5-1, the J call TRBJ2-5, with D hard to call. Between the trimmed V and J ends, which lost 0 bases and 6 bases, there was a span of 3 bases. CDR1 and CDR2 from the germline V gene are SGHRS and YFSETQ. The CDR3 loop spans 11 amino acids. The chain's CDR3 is CASSLEKTQYF. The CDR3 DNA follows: TGCGCCAGCAGCTTGGAGAAGACCCAGTACTTC.

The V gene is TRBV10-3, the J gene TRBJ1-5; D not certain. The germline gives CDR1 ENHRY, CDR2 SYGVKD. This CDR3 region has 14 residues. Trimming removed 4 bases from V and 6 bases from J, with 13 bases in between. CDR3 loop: CAISGAARGQPQHF. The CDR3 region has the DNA TGTGCCATCAGTGGGGCAGCCCGGGGTCAGCCCCAGCATTTT.

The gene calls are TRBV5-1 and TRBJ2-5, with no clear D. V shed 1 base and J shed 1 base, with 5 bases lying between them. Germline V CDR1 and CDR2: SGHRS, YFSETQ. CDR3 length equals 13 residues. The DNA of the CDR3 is TGCGCCAGCAGCTTGCGGCTCCAAGAGACCCAGTACTTC. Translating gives CASSLRLQETQYF.

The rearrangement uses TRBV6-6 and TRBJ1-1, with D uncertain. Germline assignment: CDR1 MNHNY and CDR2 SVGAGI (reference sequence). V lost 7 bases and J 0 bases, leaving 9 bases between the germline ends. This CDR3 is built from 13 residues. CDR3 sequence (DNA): TGTGCCAGCATGGCAAGCATGAACACTGAAGCTTTCTTT. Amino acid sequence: CASMASMNTEAFF.

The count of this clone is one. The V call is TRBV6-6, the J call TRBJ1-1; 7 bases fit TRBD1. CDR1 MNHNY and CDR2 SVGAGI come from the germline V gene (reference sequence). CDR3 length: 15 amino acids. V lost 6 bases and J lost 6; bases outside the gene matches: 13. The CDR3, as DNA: TGTGCCAGCAGCCCTAGTGACAGGGAATTCCCTGAAGCTTTCTTT. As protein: CASSPSDREFPEAFF.